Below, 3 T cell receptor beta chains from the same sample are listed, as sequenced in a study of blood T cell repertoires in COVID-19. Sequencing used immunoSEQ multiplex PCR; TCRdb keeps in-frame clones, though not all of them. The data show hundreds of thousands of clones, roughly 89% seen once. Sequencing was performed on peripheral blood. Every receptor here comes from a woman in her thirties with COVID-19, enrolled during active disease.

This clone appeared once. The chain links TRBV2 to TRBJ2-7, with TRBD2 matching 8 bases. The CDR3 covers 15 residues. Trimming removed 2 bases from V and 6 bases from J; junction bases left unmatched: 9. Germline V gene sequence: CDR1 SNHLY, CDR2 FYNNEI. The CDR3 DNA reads TGTGCCAGCAGTGAAAGTCTACTAGCGGCACTCGAGCAGTACTTC. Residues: CASSESLLAALEQYF.

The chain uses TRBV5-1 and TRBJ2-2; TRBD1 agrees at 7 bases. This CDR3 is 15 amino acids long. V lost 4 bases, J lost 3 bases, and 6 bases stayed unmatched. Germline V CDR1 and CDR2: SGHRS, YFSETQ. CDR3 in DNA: TGCGCCAGCAGCCCTGGACAGGACGACACCGGGGAGCTGTTTTTT. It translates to CASSPGQDDTGELFF.

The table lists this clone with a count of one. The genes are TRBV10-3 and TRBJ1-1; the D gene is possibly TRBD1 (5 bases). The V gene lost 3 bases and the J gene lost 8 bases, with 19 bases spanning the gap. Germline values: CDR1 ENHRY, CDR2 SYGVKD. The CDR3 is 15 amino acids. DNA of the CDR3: TGTGCCATCAGTGAAAAGGGAAGGGGAAACTACGAAGCTTTCTTT. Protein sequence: CAISEKGRGNYEAFF.